These T cell receptor beta chains were read from a single sample in a study of OX40 agonist ivuxolimab in advanced cancers. Produced via immunoSEQ multiplex PCR; TCRdb's table is partial and in-frame only. Here the sample spans about 79,000 clones, around 85% being singletons. The specimen comprised CD4+ or CD8+ T cells sorted from blood, sampled in a trial of the OX40 agonist ivuxolimab. These receptors were taken from an adult with an advanced solid tumor such as melanoma, head and neck, liver or kidney cancer. CDR3s include the opening cysteine and the closing phenylalanine or tryptophan. D genes are given only for firm matches. Expanded clones are given a class, and other clones once, few, many or no size at all.

D | size | J | V | DNA | CDR3
TRBD2 | . | TRBJ2-3 | TRBV30 | TGTGCCTGGAGCGGCGGGAGGACAGATACGCAGTATTTT | CAWSGGRTDTQYF
. | . | TRBJ2-2 | TRBV5-4 | TGTGCCAGCAGCTTGGCTCCGCGGGGCACCGGGGAGCTGTTTTTT | CASSLAPRGTGELFF
TRBD1 | . | TRBJ2-1 | TRBV14 | TGTGCCAGCAGCCCCCAGACAGGGGGCAATGAGCAGTTCTTC | CASSPQTGGNEQFF
. | . | TRBJ1-3 | TRBV30 | TGTGCCTGGTCCCAGGGGAACTCTGGAAACACCATATATTTT | CAWSQGNSGNTIYF
TRBD1 | . | TRBJ1-5 | TRBV28 | TGTGCCAGCAGTTCGGGACAGCTCAATCAGCCCCAGCATTTT | CASSSGQLNQPQHF
. | . | TRBJ1-2 | TRBV27 | TGTGCCAGCAGCCCAGATCTAGGAGGTGGCTACACCTTC | CASSPDLGGGYTF
. | . | TRBJ1-1 | TRBV9 | TGTGCCAGCAGCTCCCCCGACGGACTGAACACTGAAGCTTTCTTT | CASSSPDGLNTEAFF
TRBD2 | . | TRBJ2-1 | TRBV10-2 | TGCGCCAGCGGGGGGGAGTGGGGCAATGAGCAGTTCTTC | CASGGEWGNEQFF
TRBD2 | . | TRBJ2-3 | TRBV27 | TGTGCCAGCGGAAGCGGGACTAGCACAGATACGCAGTATTTT | CASGSGTSTDTQYF
. | . | TRBJ2-3 | TRBV10-3 | TGTGCCATCGGCTCCGGGCTCGAGGTGGGAGATACGCAGTATTTT | CAIGSGLEVGDTQYF
. | . | TRBJ2-7 | TRBV7-8 | TGTGCCAGCAGCTTAAGCGCGGGCGTCCAAGGGCAGTACTTC | CASSLSAGVQGQYF
. | few | TRBJ2-2 | TRBV7-3 | TGTGCCAGCAGCCTCAATACGAACACCGGGGAGCTGTTTTTT | CASSLNTNTGELFF
. | . | TRBJ2-1 | TRBV14 | TGTGCCAGCAGCCAAGCGGGAGCCTACAATGAGCAGTTCTTC | CASSQAGAYNEQFF
TRBD1 | . | TRBJ1-5 | TRBV2 | TGTGCCAGCAGTGGGACAGGGAGAACTCAGCCCCAGCATTTT | CASSGTGRTQPQHF
TRBD1 | . | TRBJ2-7 | TRBV11-2 | TGTGCCAGCAGCCCGACCCGGACAGGGGCGGTGCAGTACTTC | CASSPTRTGAVQYF
. | . | TRBJ1-4 | TRBV6-5 | TGTGCCAGCAGTTACTCGGGCAGTCATAATGAAAAACTGTTTTTT | CASSYSGSHNEKLFF
TRBD2 | . | TRBJ2-2 | TRBV19 | TGTGCCAGTAGCCTGGGGGGGAGTGGCACCGGGGAGCTGTTTTTT | CASSLGGSGTGELFF
. | . | TRBJ1-6 | TRBV2 | TGTGCCAGCACGCTTCGGACAGCCGATTCACCCCTCCACTTT | CASTLRTADSPLHF
. | . | TRBJ2-2 | TRBV11-1 | TGTGCCAGCAGCTCCGGGACTGGCCCGAACACCGGGGAGCTGTTTTTT | CASSSGTGPNTGELFF
. | . | TRBJ2-1 | TRBV9 | TGTGCCAGCAGCGTAGATGGTGGCGATTACAATGAGCAGTTCTTC | CASSVDGGDYNEQFF
. | . | TRBJ2-1 | TRBV6-6 | TGTGCCAGCAGTTACTCGAATCAGGATGATGAGCAGTTCTTC | CASSYSNQDDEQFF
. | . | TRBJ2-7 | TRBV7-2 | TGTGCCAGCAGCTTAGGGTTCGGCGAGCAGTACTTC | CASSLGFGEQYF
. | . | TRBJ2-1 | TRBV7-9 | TGTGCCAGCAGCCTAGGGGGTGGTGAGCAGTTCTTC | CASSLGGGEQFF
. | . | TRBJ2-7 | TRBV14 | TGTGCCAGCAGCCTCGGGATCCATCCCACCTACGAGCAGTACTTC | CASSLGIHPTYEQYF
. | . | TRBJ2-1 | TRBV7-2 | TGTGCCAGCAGCCCTGGCCCCGTTCATCACAATGAGCAGTTCTTC | CASSPGPVHHNEQFF
TRBD1 | . | TRBJ2-7 | TRBV7-9 | TGTGCCAGCAGCTTTTCGGGACAGGGGATCTACGAGCAGTACTTC | CASSFSGQGIYEQYF
. | . | TRBJ2-5 | TRBV7-9 | TGTGCCAGCAGCTTAGGAGGAGGTCAAGAGACCCAGTACTTC | CASSLGGGQETQYF
TRBD2 | . | TRBJ2-7 | TRBV2 | TGTGCCAGCTGTAGAAGACTAGCGGACGAGCAGTACTTC | CASCRRLADEQYF
. | . | TRBJ2-7 | TRBV19 | TGTGCCAGTAGCCGGGACCAGACAGGCGAGCAGTACTTC | CASSRDQTGEQYF
. | . | TRBJ2-7 | TRBV15 | TGTGCCACCAGCAGAGAAGACTACTCCTACGAGCAGTACTTC | CATSREDYSYEQYF
. | . | TRBJ2-1 | TRBV11-2 | TGTGCCAGCGGCTCATTGACGGGCAGGGGGGATGAGCAGTTCTTC | CASGSLTGRGDEQFF
. | . | TRBJ2-1 | TRBV29-1 | TGCAGCGTGACAAGACAGCTAGGGGAGCAGTTCTTC | CSVTRQLGEQFF
TRBD1 | few | TRBJ2-7 | TRBV11-3 | TGTGCCAGCAGGGAAACAGGGGATGGTTCGTACAAGCAGTACTTC | CASRETGDGSYKQYF
. | . | TRBJ2-3 | TRBV11-2 | TGTGCCAGCAGCTTATATGGGGCAAGCACAGATACGCAGTATTTT | CASSLYGASTDTQYF
. | . | TRBJ1-5 | TRBV7-9 | TGTGCCAGCAGCTTACGGGTGAATCAGCCCCAGCATTTT | CASSLRVNQPQHF
. | . | TRBJ1-4 | TRBV30 | TGTGCCTGGAGTCTAGGTGAAAAACTGTTTTTT | CAWSLGEKLFF
TRBD1 | . | TRBJ2-3 | TRBV13 | TGTGCCAGCAGCCCGCAGGACAGGGGGTACACAGATACGCAGTATTTT | CASSPQDRGYTDTQYF
TRBD1 | few | TRBJ2-7 | TRBV5-6 | TGTGCCAGCAGCTTGGCGGGGACAGGGGTCGAGCAGTACTTC | CASSLAGTGVEQYF
TRBD1 | . | TRBJ1-1 | TRBV7-8 | TGTGCCAGCAGCCACGCTAGGGACAGAAACACTGAAGCTTTCTTT | CASSHARDRNTEAFF
TRBD1 | . | TRBJ2-1 | TRBV6-6 | TGTGCCAGCAGTGGGTGGGACAGGGGGCGAGGCAATGAGCAGTTCTTC | CASSGWDRGRGNEQFF
. | . | TRBJ1-1 | TRBV28 | TGTGCCAGCGTCCGGGGAACTGAAGCTTTCTTT | CASVRGTEAFF
TRBD2 | . | TRBJ2-6 | TRBV15 | TGTGCCACCAGGGGGGAGGGTTTTTCTGGGGCCAACGTCCTGACTTTC | CATRGEGFSGANVLTF
. | once | TRBJ2-1 | TRBV7-9 | TGTGCCAGCAGCCAAGTGGGCGGTTGGAGCTCCTACAATGAGCAGTTCTTC | CASSQVGGWSSYNEQFF
TRBD2 | . | TRBJ2-1 | TRBV30 | TGTGCCTGGAGGAAGGGACTAGCGGGACAATACAATGAGCAGTTCTTC | CAWRKGLAGQYNEQFF
TRBD1 | . | TRBJ2-4 | TRBV19 | TGTGCCAGTAGTACCACCAGGGGGCAAGGCATTCAGTACTTC | CASSTTRGQGIQYF